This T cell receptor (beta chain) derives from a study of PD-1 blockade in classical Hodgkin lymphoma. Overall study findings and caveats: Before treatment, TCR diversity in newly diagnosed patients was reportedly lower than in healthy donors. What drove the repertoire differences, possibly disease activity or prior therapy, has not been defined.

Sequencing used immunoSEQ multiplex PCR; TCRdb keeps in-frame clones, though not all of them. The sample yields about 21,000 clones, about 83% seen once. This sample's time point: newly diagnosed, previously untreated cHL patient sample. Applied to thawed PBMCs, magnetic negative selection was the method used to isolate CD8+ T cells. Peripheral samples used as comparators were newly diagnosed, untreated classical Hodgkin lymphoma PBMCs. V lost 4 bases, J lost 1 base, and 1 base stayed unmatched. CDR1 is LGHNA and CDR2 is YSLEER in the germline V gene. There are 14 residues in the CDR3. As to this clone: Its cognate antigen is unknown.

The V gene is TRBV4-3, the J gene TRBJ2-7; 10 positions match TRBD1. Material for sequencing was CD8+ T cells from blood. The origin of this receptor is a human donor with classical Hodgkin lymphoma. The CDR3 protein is CASSPGQGSYEQYF. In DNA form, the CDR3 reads TGCGCCAGCAGCCCGGGACAGGGGTCCTACGAGCAGTACTTC.